The clone carrying this T cell receptor (beta chain) was detected only a few times. Its specificity is not known. 60 Vbeta and 13 Jbeta primers were used in PCR. Produced via immunoSEQ multiplex PCR; TCRdb's table is partial and in-frame only. The sample has about 160,000 clones; around four fifths are singletons. This CDR3 region has 17 residues. Germline V gene sequence: CDR1 SGHRS, CDR2 YFSETQ. Trimming removed 3 bases from V and 0 bases from J; junction bases left unmatched: 4. The sample originates from a study of cytomegalovirus exposure and HLA in healthy donors. Overall study findings and caveats: Most of the TCR beta V segments (in an earlier analysis) were productive either about 87% or about 30% of the time.

The gene calls are TRBV5-1 and TRBJ2-1; the match to TRBD2 covers 12 bases. Sequencing used PBMCs. The source of this sequence is a male donor in good health and CMV-seronegative. The chain's CDR3 is CASSWGLAGRSYNEQFF. DNA for the CDR3: TGCGCCAGCAGCTGGGGACTAGCGGGTCGCTCCTACAATGAGCAGTTCTTC.